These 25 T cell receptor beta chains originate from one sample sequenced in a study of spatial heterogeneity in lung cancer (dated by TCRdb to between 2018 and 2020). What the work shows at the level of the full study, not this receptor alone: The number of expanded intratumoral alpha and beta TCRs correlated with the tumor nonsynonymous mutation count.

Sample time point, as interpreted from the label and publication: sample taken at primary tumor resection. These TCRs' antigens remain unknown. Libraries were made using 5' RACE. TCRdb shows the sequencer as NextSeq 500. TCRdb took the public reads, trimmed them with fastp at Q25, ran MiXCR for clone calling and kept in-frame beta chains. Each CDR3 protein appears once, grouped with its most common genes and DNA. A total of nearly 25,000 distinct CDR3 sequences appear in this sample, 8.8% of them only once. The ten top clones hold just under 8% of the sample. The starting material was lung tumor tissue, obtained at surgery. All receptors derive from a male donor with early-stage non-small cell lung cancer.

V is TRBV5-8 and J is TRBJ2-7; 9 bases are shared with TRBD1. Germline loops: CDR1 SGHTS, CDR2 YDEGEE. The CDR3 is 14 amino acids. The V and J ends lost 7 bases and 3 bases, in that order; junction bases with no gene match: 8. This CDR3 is CASLRGQGFYEQYF. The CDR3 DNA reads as TGTGCCAGCTTAAGGGGACAGGGATTCTACGAGCAGTACTTC.

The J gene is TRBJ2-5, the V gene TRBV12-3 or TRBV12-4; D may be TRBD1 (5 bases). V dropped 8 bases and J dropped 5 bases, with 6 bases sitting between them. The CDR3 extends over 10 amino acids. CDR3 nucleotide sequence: TGTGCCAGCCAGGGCGAGACCCAGTACTTC. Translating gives CASQGETQYF.

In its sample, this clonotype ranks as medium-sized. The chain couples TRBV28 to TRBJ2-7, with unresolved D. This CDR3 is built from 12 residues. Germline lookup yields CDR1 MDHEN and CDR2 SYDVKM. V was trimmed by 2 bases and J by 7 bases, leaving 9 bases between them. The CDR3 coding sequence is TGTGCCAGCAGTTTACGGCCGAGAGAGCAGTACTTC. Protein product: CASSLRPREQYF.

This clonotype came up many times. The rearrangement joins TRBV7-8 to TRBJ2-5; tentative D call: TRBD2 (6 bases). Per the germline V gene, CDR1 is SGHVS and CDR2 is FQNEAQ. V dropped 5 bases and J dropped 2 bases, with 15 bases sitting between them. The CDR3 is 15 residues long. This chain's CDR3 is CASSPYRRAQETQYF. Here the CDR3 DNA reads TGTGCCAGCAGCCCTTATAGGAGGGCTCAAGAGACCCAGTACTTC.

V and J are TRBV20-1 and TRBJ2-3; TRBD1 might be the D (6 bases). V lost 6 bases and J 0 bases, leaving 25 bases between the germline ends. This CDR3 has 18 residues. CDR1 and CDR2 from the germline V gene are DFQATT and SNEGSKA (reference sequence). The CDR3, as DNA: TGCAGTGCCGGACAGATCGGCGGGTTCTCTTCTAGCACAGATACGCAGTATTTT. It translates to CSAGQIGGFSSSTDTQYF.

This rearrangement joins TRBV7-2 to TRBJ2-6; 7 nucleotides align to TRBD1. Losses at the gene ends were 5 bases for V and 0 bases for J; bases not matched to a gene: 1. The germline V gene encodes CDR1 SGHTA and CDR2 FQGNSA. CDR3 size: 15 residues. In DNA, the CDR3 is TGTGCCAGCAGCGCAGGGGGCTCTGGGGCCAACGTCCTGACTTTC. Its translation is CASSAGGSGANVLTF.

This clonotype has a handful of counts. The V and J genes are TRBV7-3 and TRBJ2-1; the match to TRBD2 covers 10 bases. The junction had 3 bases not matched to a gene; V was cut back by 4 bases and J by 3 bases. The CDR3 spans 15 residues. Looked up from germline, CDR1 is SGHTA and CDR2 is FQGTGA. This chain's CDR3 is CASSWTSGLYNEQFF. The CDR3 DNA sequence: TGTGCCAGCAGCTGGACTAGCGGTCTCTACAATGAGCAGTTCTTC.

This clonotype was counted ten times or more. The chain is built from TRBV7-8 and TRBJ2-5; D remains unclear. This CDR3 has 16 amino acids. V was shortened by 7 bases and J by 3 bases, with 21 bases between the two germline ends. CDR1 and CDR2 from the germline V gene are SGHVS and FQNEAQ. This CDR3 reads CASIQRRTGREETQYF. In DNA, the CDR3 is TGTGCCAGCATCCAGAGAAGAACGGGTCGAGAAGAGACCCAGTACTTC.

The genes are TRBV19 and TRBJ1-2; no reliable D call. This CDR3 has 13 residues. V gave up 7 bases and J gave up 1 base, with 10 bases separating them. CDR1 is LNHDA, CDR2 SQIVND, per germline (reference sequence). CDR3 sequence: CASKDGFNYGYTF. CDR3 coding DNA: TGTGCCAGTAAGGACGGCTTTAACTATGGCTACACCTTC. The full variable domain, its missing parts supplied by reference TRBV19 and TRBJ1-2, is DGGITQSPKYLFRKEGQNVTLSCEQNLNHDAMYWYRQDPGQGLRLIYYSQIVNDFQKGDIAEGYSVSREKKESFPLTVTSAQKNPTAFYLCASKDGFNYGYTFGSGTRLTVV.

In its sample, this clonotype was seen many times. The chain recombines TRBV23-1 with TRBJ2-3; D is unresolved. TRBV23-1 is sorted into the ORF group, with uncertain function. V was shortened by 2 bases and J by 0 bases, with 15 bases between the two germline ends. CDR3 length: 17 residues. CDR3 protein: CASSQVGTFASTDTQYF. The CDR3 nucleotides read TGCGCCAGCAGTCAAGTTGGTACTTTCGCTAGCACAGATACGCAGTATTTT.

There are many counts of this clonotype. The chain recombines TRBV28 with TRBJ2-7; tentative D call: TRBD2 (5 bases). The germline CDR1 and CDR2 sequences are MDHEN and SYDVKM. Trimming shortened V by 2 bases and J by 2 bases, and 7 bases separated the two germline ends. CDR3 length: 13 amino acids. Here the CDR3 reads CASSLEGPYEQYF. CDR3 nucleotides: TGTGCCAGCAGTTTAGAGGGCCCCTACGAGCAGTACTTC.

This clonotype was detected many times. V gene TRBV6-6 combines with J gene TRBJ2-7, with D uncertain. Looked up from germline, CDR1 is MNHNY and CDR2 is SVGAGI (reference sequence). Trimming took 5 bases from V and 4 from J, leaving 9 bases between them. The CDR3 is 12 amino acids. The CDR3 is CASSRLGYEQYF. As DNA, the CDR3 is TGTGCCAGCAGTCGCCTGGGGTACGAGCAGTACTTC.

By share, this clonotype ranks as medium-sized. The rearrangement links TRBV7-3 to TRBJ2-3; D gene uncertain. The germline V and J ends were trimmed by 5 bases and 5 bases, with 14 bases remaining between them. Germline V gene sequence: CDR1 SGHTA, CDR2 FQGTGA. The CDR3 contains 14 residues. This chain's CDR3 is CASSIVADGDTQYF. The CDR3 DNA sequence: TGTGCCAGCAGCATTGTGGCGGACGGAGATACGCAGTATTTT. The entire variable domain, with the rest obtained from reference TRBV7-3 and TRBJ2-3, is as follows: GAGVSQTPSNKVTEKGKYVELRCDPISGHTALYWYRQSLGQGPEFLIYFQGTGAADDSGLPNDRFFAVRPEGSVSTLKIQRTERGDSAVYLCASSIVADGDTQYFGPGTRLTVL.

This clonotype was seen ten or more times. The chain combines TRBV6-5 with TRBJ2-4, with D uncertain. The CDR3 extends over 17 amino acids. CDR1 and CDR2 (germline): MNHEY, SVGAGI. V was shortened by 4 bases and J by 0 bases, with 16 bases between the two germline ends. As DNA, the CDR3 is TGTGCCAGCAGTTCCGCACAGCTTAGCCTAGCCAAAAACATTCAGTACTTC. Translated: CASSSAQLSLAKNIQYF.

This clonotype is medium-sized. CDR3 residues: CASSLDGLGTEAFF. Written as DNA, the CDR3 is TGTGCCAGCAGCTTAGACGGGCTCGGCACTGAAGCTTTCTTT. V usage is TRBV7-3 and J usage is TRBJ1-1, with D unresolved. Germline assignment: CDR1 SGHTA and CDR2 FQGTGA. V dropped 2 bases and J dropped 4 bases, with 11 bases sitting between them. The CDR3 contains 14 residues.

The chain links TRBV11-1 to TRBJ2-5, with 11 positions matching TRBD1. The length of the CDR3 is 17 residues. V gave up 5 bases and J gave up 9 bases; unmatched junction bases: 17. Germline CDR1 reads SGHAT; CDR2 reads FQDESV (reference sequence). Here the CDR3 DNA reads TGTGCCAGCAGCACCGGACAGGGGGCTAGTCTGGCGGGGGCCCAGTACTTC. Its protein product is CASSTGQGASLAGAQYF.

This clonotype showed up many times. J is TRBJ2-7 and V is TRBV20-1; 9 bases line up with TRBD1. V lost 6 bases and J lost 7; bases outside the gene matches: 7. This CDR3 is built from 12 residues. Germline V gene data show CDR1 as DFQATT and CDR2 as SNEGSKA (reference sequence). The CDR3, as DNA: TGCAGTGCCGCCACAGGGGGCATAGAGCAGTACTTC. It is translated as CSAATGGIEQYF.

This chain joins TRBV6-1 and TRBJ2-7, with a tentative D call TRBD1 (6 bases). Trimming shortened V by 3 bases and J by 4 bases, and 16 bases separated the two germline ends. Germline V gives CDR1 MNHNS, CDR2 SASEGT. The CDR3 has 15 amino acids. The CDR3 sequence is CASSEFGQPLYEQYF. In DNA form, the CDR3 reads TGTGCCAGCAGTGAGTTCGGACAGCCGCTATACGAGCAGTACTTC.

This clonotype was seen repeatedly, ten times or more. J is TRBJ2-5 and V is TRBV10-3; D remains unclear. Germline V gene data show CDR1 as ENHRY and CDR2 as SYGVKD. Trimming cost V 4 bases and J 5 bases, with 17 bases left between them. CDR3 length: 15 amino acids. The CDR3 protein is CAISVHRADGETQYF. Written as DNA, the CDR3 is TGTGCCATCAGTGTCCATCGGGCCGACGGGGAGACCCAGTACTTC.

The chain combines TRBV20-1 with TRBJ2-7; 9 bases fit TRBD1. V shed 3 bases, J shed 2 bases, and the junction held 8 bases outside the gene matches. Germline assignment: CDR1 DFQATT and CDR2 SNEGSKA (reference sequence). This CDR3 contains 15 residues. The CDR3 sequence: CSARGRDRVPYEQYF. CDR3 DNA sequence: TGCAGTGCTAGGGGACGGGACAGGGTCCCCTACGAGCAGTACTTC.

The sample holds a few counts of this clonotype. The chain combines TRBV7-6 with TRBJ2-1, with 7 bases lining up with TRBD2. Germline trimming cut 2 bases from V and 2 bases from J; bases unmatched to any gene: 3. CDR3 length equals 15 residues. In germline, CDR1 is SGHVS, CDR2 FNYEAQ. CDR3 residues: CASSLRAGPYNEQFF. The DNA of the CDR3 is TGTGCCAGCAGCTTAAGAGCGGGACCCTACAATGAGCAGTTCTTC.

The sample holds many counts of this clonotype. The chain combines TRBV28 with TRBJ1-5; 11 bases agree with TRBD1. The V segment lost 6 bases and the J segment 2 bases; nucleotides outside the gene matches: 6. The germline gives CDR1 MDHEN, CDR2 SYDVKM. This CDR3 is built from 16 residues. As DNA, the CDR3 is TGTGCCAGCAGGCCATCGGACAGGGGGCGCAATCAGCCCCAGCATTTT. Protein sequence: CASRPSDRGRNQPQHF.

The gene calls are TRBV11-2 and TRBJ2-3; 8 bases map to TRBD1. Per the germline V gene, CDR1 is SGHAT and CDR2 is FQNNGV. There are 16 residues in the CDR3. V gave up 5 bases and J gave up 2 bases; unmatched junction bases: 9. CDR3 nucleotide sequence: TGTGCCAGCAGCCCCGGACAGGGCCCATTCACAGATACGCAGTATTTT. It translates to CASSPGQGPFTDTQYF.

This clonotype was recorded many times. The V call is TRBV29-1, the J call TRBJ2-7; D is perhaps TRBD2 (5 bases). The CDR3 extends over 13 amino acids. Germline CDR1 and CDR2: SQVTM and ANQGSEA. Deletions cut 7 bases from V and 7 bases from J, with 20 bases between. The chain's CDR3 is CSAWMDLMGEQYF. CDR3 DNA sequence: TGCAGCGCCTGGATGGACTTAATGGGAGAGCAGTACTTC.

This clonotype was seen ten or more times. The CDR3 region is CASSYTSNTDTQYF. In DNA, the CDR3 is TGTGCCAGCAGTTATACATCCAACACAGATACGCAGTATTTT. The genes are TRBV6-2 or TRBV6-3 and TRBJ2-3; no definite D call. Trimming pared 3 bases from V and 2 bases from J, leaving 9 bases between. This CDR3 spans 14 amino acids. Germline V gene sequence: CDR1 MNHEY, CDR2 SVGEGT.